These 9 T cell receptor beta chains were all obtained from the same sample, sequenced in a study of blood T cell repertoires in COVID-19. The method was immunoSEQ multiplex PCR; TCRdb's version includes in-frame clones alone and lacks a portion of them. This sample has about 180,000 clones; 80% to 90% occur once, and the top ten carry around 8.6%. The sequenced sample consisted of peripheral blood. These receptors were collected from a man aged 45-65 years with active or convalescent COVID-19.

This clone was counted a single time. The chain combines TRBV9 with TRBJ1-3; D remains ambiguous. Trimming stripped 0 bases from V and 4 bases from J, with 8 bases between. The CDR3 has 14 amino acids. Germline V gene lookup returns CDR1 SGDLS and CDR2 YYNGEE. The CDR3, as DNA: TGTGCCAGCAGCGTAGCGCAGGCAGGAAACACCATATATTTT. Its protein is CASSVAQAGNTIYF.

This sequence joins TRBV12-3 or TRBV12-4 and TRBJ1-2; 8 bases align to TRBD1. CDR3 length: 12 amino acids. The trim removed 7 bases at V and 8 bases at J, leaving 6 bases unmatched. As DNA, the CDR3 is TGTGCCAGCACTTACAGGGGGGCGGGCTACACCTTC. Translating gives CASTYRGAGYTF.

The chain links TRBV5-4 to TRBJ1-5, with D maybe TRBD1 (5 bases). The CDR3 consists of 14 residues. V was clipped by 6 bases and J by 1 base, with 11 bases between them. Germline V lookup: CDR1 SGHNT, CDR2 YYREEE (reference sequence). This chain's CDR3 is CASTIQGSNQPQHF. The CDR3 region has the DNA TGTGCCAGCACCATCCAGGGAAGCAATCAGCCCCAGCATTTT.

CDR3 sequence reads: CASSPRGNTGELFF. In DNA, the CDR3 is TGTGCCAGCAGCCCCAGGGGGAACACCGGGGAGCTGTTTTTT. The gene calls are TRBV6-5 and TRBJ2-2; D is perhaps TRBD1 (6 bases). CDR1 is MNHEY, CDR2 SVGAGI, per germline. The ends were cut back, 6 bases at V and 1 base at J, with 9 bases in the middle. The CDR3 covers 14 residues.

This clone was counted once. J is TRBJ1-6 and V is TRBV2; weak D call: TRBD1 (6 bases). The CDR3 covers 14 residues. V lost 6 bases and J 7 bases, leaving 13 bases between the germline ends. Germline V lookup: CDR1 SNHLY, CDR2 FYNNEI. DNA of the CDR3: TGTGCCAGCAGATTTACAGGGTCCAATTCACCCCTCCACTTT. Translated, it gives CASRFTGSNSPLHF.

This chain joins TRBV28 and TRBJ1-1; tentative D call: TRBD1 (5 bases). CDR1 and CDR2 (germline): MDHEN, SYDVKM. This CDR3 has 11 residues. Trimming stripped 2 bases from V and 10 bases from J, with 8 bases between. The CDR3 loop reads CASSLVGGAFF. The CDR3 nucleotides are TGTGCCAGCAGTTTAGTGGGGGGAGCTTTCTTT.

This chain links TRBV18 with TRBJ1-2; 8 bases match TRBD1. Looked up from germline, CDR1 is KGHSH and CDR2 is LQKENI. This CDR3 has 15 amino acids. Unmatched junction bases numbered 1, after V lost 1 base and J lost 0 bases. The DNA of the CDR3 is TGTGCCAGCTCACCACAGGGACAGGCTAACTATGGCTACACCTTC. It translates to CASSPQGQANYGYTF.

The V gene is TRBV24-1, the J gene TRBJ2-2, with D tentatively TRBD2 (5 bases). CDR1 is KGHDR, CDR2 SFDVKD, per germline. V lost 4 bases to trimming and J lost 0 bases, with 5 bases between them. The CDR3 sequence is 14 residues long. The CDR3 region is CATSEAANTGELFF. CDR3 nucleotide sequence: TGTGCCACCAGTGAAGCGGCGAACACCGGGGAGCTGTTTTTT.

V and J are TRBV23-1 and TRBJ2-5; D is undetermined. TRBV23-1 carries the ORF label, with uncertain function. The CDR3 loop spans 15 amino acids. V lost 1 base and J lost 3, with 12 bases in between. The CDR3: CASSQFGQVEETQYF. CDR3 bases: TGCGCCAGCAGTCAATTTGGGCAGGTTGAAGAGACCCAGTACTTC.